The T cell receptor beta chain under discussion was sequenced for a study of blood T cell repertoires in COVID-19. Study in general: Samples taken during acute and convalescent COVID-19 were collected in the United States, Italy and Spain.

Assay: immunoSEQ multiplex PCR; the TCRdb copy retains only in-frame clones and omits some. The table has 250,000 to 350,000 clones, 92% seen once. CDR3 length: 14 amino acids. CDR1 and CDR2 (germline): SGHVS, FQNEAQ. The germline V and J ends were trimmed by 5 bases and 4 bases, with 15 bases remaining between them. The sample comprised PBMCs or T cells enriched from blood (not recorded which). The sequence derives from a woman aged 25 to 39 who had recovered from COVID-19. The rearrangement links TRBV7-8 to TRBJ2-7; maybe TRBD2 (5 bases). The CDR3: CASSPRSRRYEQYF. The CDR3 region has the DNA TGTGCCAGCAGCCCCCGGTCCAGGAGGTACGAGCAGTACTTC.